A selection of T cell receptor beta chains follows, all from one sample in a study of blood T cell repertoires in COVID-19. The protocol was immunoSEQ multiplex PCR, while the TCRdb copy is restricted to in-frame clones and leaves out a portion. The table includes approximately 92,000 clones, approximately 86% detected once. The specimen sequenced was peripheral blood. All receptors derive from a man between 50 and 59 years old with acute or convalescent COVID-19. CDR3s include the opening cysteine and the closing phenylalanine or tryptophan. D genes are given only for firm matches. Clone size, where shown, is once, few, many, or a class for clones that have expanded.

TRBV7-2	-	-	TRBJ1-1	CASSSPRVNTEAFF	TGTGCCAGCAGCTCCCCCAGGGTGAACACTGAAGCTTTCTTT
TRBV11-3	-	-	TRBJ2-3	CASSPGGDLGRATQYF	TGTGCCAGCAGCCCTGGTGGGGACTTAGGAAGGGCTACGCAGTATTTT
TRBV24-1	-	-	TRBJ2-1	CATSGQGSMYEQFF	TGTGCCACCAGTGGCCAGGGGAGTATGTATGAGCAGTTCTTC
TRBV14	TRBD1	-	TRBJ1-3	CASSTVDTYGQGTGNTIYF	TGTGCCAGCAGCACCGTCGATACATATGGACAGGGGACTGGAAACACCATATATTTT
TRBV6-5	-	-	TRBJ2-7	CASSSAGRMVNF	TGTGCCAGCAGTTCGGCAGGCAGAATGGTGAACTTC
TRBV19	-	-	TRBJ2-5	CASSGQFRETQYF	TGTGCCAGTAGCGGACAGTTTCGAGAGACCCAGTACTTC
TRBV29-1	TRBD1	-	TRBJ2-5	CSVEEGTDVQETQYF	TGCAGCGTTGAAGAAGGGACAGACGTACAAGAGACCCAGTACTTC
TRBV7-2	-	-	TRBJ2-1	CASSSQAREQFF	TGTGCCAGCAGCTCCCAGGCTCGTGAGCAGTTCTTC
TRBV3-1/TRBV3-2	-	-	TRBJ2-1	CASSRERREQFF	TGTGCCAGCAGCCGGGAGCGGCGGGAGCAGTTCTTC
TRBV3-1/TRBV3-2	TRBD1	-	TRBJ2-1	CASSQVTGGYNEQFF	TGTGCCAGCAGCCAAGTTACAGGGGGCTACAATGAGCAGTTCTTC
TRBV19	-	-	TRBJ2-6	CASSGAGGANVLTF	TGTGCCAGTAGCGGAGCTGGAGGGGCCAACGTCCTGACTTTC
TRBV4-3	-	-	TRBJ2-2	CASSHNRVSGELFF	TGCGCCAGCAGCCATAACAGGGTCTCCGGGGAGCTGTTTTTT
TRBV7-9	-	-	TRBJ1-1	CASSLGDRRETEAFF	TGTGCCAGCAGCTTAGGGGACCGACGGGAGACTGAAGCTTTCTTT
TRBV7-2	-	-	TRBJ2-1	CASSLAPPAFTYNEQFF	TGTGCCAGCAGCTTAGCCCCTCCAGCGTTTACCTACAATGAGCAGTTCTTC
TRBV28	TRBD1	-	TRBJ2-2	CASSLGQGAGELFF	TGTGCCAGCAGTTTAGGACAGGGGGCCGGGGAGCTGTTTTTT
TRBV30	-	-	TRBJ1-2	CAWSAPRINYGYTF	TGTGCCTGGAGTGCACCCAGAATAAACTATGGCTACACCTTC
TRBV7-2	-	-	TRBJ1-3	CASSLGGGPGNTIYF	TGTGCCAGCAGCTTAGGGGGGGGGCCTGGAAACACCATATATTTT
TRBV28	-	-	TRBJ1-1	CASKTGGTTEAFF	TGTGCCAGCAAAACCGGGGGGACCACTGAAGCTTTCTTT
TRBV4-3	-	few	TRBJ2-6	CASSQAGSGANVLTF	TGCGCCAGCAGCCAAGCAGGGTCTGGGGCCAACGTCCTGACTTTC
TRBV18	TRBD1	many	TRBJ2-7	CASSRDRGSEQYF	TGTGCCAGCTCACGGGACAGAGGGAGCGAGCAGTACTTC
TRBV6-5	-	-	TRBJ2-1	CASSLGQGRGNEQFF	TGTGCCAGCAGTTTGGGTCAGGGTAGGGGTAATGAGCAGTTCTTC
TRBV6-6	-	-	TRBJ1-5	CASRSETGYSNQPQHF	TGTGCCAGCAGGTCAGAGACAGGTTATAGCAATCAGCCCCAGCATTTT
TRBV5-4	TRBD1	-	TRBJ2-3	CASSLEGTVSTDTQYF	TGTGCCAGCAGCTTGGAGGGGACAGTTAGCACAGATACGCAGTATTTT
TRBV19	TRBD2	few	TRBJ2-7	CASSIEAGVSYEQYF	TGTGCCAGTAGTATAGAGGCGGGAGTAAGCTACGAGCAGTACTTC
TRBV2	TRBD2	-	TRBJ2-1	CASHGTSGELNEQFF	TGTGCCAGCCATGGGACTAGCGGGGAACTAAATGAGCAGTTCTTC
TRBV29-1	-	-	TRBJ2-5	CSVGQQETQYF	TGCAGCGTTGGTCAGCAAGAGACCCAGTACTTC
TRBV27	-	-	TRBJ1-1	CASSLGGGGNTEAFF	TGTGCCAGCAGTTTAGGCGGGGGGGGAAACACTGAAGCTTTCTTT
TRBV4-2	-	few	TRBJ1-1	CASSPGLWSTEAFF	TGTGCCAGCAGCCCGGGACTGTGGAGCACTGAAGCTTTCTTT
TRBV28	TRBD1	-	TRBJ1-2	CASRQGNYGYTF	TGTGCCAGCAGACAGGGGAACTATGGCTACACCTTC
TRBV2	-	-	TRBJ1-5	CASSEQGNSNQPQHF	TGTGCCAGCAGTGAACAGGGAAATAGCAATCAGCCCCAGCATTTT
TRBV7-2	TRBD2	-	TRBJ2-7	CASSLNSGGYEQYF	TGTGCCAGCAGCTTAAATAGCGGGGGCTACGAGCAGTACTTC
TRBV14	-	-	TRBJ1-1	CASRDGGGGRTEAFF	TGTGCCAGCAGAGACGGCGGGGGCGGTCGCACTGAAGCTTTCTTT
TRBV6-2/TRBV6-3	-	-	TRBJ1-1	CASSYQSDTEAFF	TGTGCCAGCAGTTACCAGTCAGACACTGAAGCTTTCTTT
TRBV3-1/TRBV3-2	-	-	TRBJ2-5	CASSQQGGETQYF	TGTGCCAGCAGCCAACAGGGTGGGGAGACCCAGTACTTC
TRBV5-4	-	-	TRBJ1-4	CASSLAGGRGEKLFF	TGTGCCAGCAGCTTGGCCGGGGGGCGTGGAGAAAAACTGTTTTTT
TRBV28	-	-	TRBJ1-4	CASSLPRGGIDEKLFF	TGTGCCAGCAGTCTCCCCCGGGGGGGTATAGATGAAAAACTGTTTTTT
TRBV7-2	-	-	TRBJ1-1	CASSPQARNTEAFF	TGTGCCAGCAGCCCTCAAGCGAGGAACACTGAAGCTTTCTTT
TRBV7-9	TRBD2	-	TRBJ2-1	CASNRLAGSYNEQFF	TGTGCCAGCAACCGACTAGCGGGGTCTTACAATGAGCAGTTCTTC
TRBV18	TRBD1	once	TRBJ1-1	CASSPGQGRNTEAFF	TGTGCCAGCTCACCGGGACAGGGGAGGAACACTGAAGCTTTCTTT
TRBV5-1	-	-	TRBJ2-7	CASSLGADRFYEQYF	TGCGCCAGCAGCTTGGGGGCCGACAGGTTCTACGAGCAGTACTTC
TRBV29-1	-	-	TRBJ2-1	CSVTPIMGSVNEQFF	TGCAGCGTTACCCCCATCATGGGGAGCGTGAATGAGCAGTTCTTC
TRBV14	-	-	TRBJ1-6	CASSQSYSPLHF	TGTGCCAGCAGCCAGTCTTATTCACCCCTCCACTTT
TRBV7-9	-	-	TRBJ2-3	CASSFMGVRSSTDTQYF	TGTGCCAGCAGCTTTATGGGCGTCAGAAGTAGCACAGATACGCAGTATTTT
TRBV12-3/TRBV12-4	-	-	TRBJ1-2	CASSPTGNYGYTF	TGTGCCAGCAGCCCCACAGGGAACTATGGCTACACCTTC
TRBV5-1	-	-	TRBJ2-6	CASSLAVSGANVLTF	TGCGCCAGCAGCTTGGCGGTCTCTGGGGCCAACGTCCTGACTTTC
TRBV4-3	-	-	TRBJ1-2	CASSQAGSSSDGYTF	TGCGCCAGCAGCCAAGCAGGCAGTTCCTCGGATGGCTACACCTTC
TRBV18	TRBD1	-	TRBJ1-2	CASSLMPLGQETINYGYTF	TGTGCCAGCTCCCTAATGCCTCTAGGACAGGAGACAATTAACTATGGCTACACCTTC
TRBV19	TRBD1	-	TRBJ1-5	CASSIVGQGLQPQHF	TGTGCCAGTAGTATAGTGGGACAGGGACTGCAGCCCCAGCATTTT